Presented here are 31 T cell receptor beta chains from one specimen sequenced in a study of blood T cell repertoires in COVID-19. Clones were sequenced by immunoSEQ multiplex PCR, and TCRdb holds only the in-frame ones, with some missing. Among over 200,000 clones listed, about 90% were seen once. Sequencing input: peripheral blood. Source of these receptors: a man aged 40-50 years with active or convalescent COVID-19.

This clone came up a few times. V and J are TRBV6-6 and TRBJ1-4, with TRBD1 identical over 10 bases. Trimming took 5 bases from V and 8 from J; bases not matched to a gene: 20. From germline, CDR1 is MNHNY and CDR2 SVGAGI (reference sequence). The CDR3 is 19 residues long. The CDR3: CASSRINSGTGALKEKLFF. For the CDR3, the DNA is TGTGCCAGCAGTCGTATTAACTCCGGGACAGGGGCCCTTAAAGAAAAACTGTTTTTT.

This chain joins TRBV29-1 and TRBJ2-5; maybe TRBD1 (5 bases). V was trimmed by 1 base and J by 3 bases, leaving 18 bases between them. The V gene's germline CDR1 is SQVTM and CDR2 ANQGSEA. This CDR3 spans 16 amino acids. CDR3 protein: CSVEGSPDTYEETQYF. In DNA, the CDR3 is TGCAGCGTTGAAGGTTCCCCGGACACCTACGAAGAGACCCAGTACTTC.

CDR3 sequence (DNA): TGCGCCAGCAGCCCCCAAGCGGGGAACACTGAAGCTTTCTTT. This codes for CASSPQAGNTEAFF. The gene calls are TRBV5-1 and TRBJ1-1; the D is unclear. CDR1 SGHRS and CDR2 YFSETQ come from the germline V gene. The length of the CDR3 is 14 residues. Trimming shortened V by 4 bases and J by 1 base, and 11 bases separated the two germline ends.

The J gene is TRBJ1-1, the V gene TRBV11-1; TRBD1 aligns across 8 bases. The V segment lost 8 bases and the J segment 4 bases; nucleotides outside the gene matches: 9. The CDR3 extends over 14 amino acids. Germline V gene lookup returns CDR1 SGHAT and CDR2 FQDESV (reference sequence). CDR3 nucleotide sequence: TGTGCCAGCGCAGGGGGCTATGTAAGCACTGAAGCTTTCTTT. Its translation: CASAGGYVSTEAFF.

This clone was seen a handful of times. The rearrangement joins TRBV5-1 to TRBJ2-1; the D gene is possibly TRBD1 (5 bases). The germline V gene encodes CDR1 SGHRS and CDR2 YFSETQ. The CDR3 length is 16 residues. V was shortened by 2 bases and J by 3 bases, with 15 bases between the two germline ends. DNA of the CDR3: TGCGCCAGCAGCTTAGGGGCCAGAGCCAACTACAATGAGCAGTTCTTC. Its protein is CASSLGARANYNEQFF.

The V and J genes are TRBV30 and TRBJ1-1, with a tentative D call TRBD1 (5 bases). Germline CDR1 is GTSNPN and CDR2 is SVGIG (reference sequence). The V gene lost 2 bases and the J gene lost 0 bases, with 7 bases spanning the gap. The CDR3 is 13 residues long. CDR3 sequence (DNA): TGTGCCTGGAGTAGGGGCTTGAACACTGAAGCTTTCTTT. Amino acid sequence: CAWSRGLNTEAFF. The full variable domain, in which reference TRBV30 and TRBJ1-1 provide the parts outside the CDR3, is SQTIHQWPATLVQPVGSPLSLECTVEGTSNPNLYWYRQAAGRGLQLLFYSVGIGQISSEVPQNLSASRPQDRQFILSSKKLLLSDSGFYLCAWSRGLNTEAFFGQGTRLTVV.

Many counts were recorded for this clone. V gene TRBV6-4 combines with J gene TRBJ2-1, with 10 bases that match TRBD2. The CDR3 contains 16 residues. Germline loops: CDR1 MRHNA, CDR2 SNTAGT. Unmatched junction bases numbered 5, after V lost 0 bases and J lost 6 bases. CDR3 sequence: CASSDSVAGGSNEQFF. CDR3 nucleotide sequence: TGTGCCAGCAGTGACTCGGTAGCGGGAGGTAGCAATGAGCAGTTCTTC.

In nucleotides, the CDR3 is TGTGCCAGCAGCTCGACCCCGGGTTCCGGAGGCTACACCTTC. Encoded protein: CASSSTPGSGGYTF. The gene calls are TRBV7-9 and TRBJ1-2; D gene unclear. CDR3 size: 14 residues. Germline V gene sequence: CDR1 SEHNR, CDR2 FQNEAQ (reference sequence). V was cut by 4 bases and J by 8 bases, with 17 bases left in between.

The rearrangement joins TRBV11-2 to TRBJ2-7; a possible D gene is TRBD1 (5 bases). The ends were cut back, 1 base at V and 1 base at J, with 8 bases in the middle. Germline lookup yields CDR1 SGHAT and CDR2 FQNNGV. The CDR3 runs to 14 residues. The CDR3 nucleotides read TGTGCCAGCAGCTTAGTACAGGTTTCCTACGAGCAGTACTTC. It codes for CASSLVQVSYEQYF.

V and J are TRBV6-2 or TRBV6-3 and TRBJ2-7; 7 bases align to TRBD2. With V trimmed by 5 bases and J by 2 bases, 9 bases remained unmatched. The CDR3 totals 15 residues. Germline V CDR1 and CDR2: MNHEY, SVGEGT. In DNA form, the CDR3 reads TGTGCCAGCAGTCGACCTGTACGGGGGGCCTACGAGCAGTACTTC. Translating gives CASSRPVRGAYEQYF.

This clone was observed a few times. The rearrangement uses TRBV14 and TRBJ1-2; D possibly corresponds to TRBD1 (5 bases). The CDR3 consists of 15 residues. The germline V and J ends were trimmed by 0 bases and 7 bases, with 15 bases remaining between them. Looked up from germline, CDR1 is SGHDN and CDR2 is FVKESK. The CDR3 sequence: CASSQELTGGGGYTF. CDR3 DNA: TGTGCCAGCAGCCAAGAGCTAACGGGGGGAGGTGGCTACACCTTC.

V gene TRBV14 combines with J gene TRBJ1-1, with D possibly TRBD1 on 5 matching bases. V lost 0 bases to trimming and J lost 5 bases, with 22 bases between them. The germline gives CDR1 SGHDN, CDR2 FVKESK. This CDR3 contains 18 residues. CDR3 in amino acids: CASSQEAGFWSYRTEAFF. In DNA, the CDR3 is TGTGCCAGCAGCCAAGAGGCAGGGTTTTGGTCTTATCGGACTGAAGCTTTCTTT.

The V gene is TRBV19, the J gene TRBJ2-3; D call uncertain. In germline, CDR1 is LNHDA, CDR2 SQIVND (reference sequence). The CDR3 length is 15 residues. V was cut by 5 bases and J by 0 bases, with 12 bases left in between. CDR3 region: CASSDRDWSTDTQYF. In DNA, the CDR3 is TGTGCCAGTAGTGACCGAGACTGGAGCACAGATACGCAGTATTTT.

The chain employs TRBV6-5 and TRBJ1-2, with 7 bases aligning to TRBD1. J lost 5 bases, V lost 2 bases, and 11 bases had no gene match. This CDR3 spans 16 amino acids. Germline CDR1 MNHEY, CDR2 SVGAGI. Written as DNA, the CDR3 is TGTGCCAGCAGTTACGTCGGTACAGGGGTTCCTTATGGCTACACCTTC. It yields the protein CASSYVGTGVPYGYTF.

The chain uses TRBV5-6 and TRBJ1-2; the D gene is possibly TRBD1 (5 bases). Trimming removed 4 bases at V and 1 base at J, with 11 bases between. The CDR3 sequence is 14 residues long. In germline, CDR1 is SGHDT, CDR2 YYEEEE. The CDR3 protein is CASSRGEINYGYTF. Written as DNA, the CDR3 is TGTGCCAGCAGCCGGGGGGAGATTAACTATGGCTACACCTTC.

The rearrangement uses TRBV5-5 and TRBJ2-1, with 13 bases aligning to TRBD2. The CDR3 length is 15 residues. J lost 10 bases, V lost 4 bases, and 8 bases had no gene match. Germline-derived CDR1 and CDR2 are SGHKS and YYEKEE (reference sequence). The CDR3, as DNA: TGTGCCAGCAGCCGTGGACTAGCGGGAGCAGGGGAGCAGTTCTTC. Translating it yields CASSRGLAGAGEQFF. Full variable domain (missing parts from reference TRBV5-5 and TRBJ2-1): DAGVTQSPTHLIKTRGQQVTLRCSPISGHKSVSWYQQVLGQGPQFIFQYYEKEERGRGNFPDRFSARQFPNYSSELNVNALLLGDSALYLCASSRGLAGAGEQFFGPGTRLTVL.

V usage is TRBV20-1 and J usage is TRBJ1-1; weak D call: TRBD1 (6 bases). In germline, CDR1 is DFQATT, CDR2 SNEGSKA (reference sequence). The CDR3 runs 11 residues. The CDR3 loop reads CRVGANTEAFF. The CDR3 DNA is TGCAGGGTGGGGGCGAACACTGAAGCTTTCTTT.

The chain couples TRBV18 to TRBJ2-1, with 13 bases identical to TRBD2. V trimming: 5 bases; J trimming: 5 bases; junction bases outside the gene matches: 3. The CDR3 loop spans 15 amino acids. Germline V gene lookup returns CDR1 KGHSH and CDR2 LQKENI. The CDR3 loop is CASSGTSGMNNEQFF. CDR3 DNA sequence: TGTGCCAGCTCAGGGACTAGCGGGATGAACAATGAGCAGTTCTTC. Combining the CDR3 with reference TRBV18 and TRBJ2-1 gives the whole variable domain NAGVMQNPRHLVRRRGQEARLRCSPMKGHSHVYWYRQLPEEGLKFMVYLQKENIIDESGMPKERFSAEFPKEGPSILRIQQVVRGDSAAYFCASSGTSGMNNEQFFGPGTRLTVL.

The chain links TRBV6-1 to TRBJ1-2; D gene unclear. Looked up from germline, CDR1 is MNHNS and CDR2 is SASEGT. Trimming left V 2 bases short and J 2 bases short, with 6 bases between. The CDR3 spans 13 residues. The CDR3 here is CASSEKLNYGYTF. CDR3 nucleotides: TGTGCCAGCAGTGAAAAACTGAACTATGGCTACACCTTC.

The V and J genes are TRBV28 and TRBJ2-2, with D unclear. The germline V gene has CDR1 MDHEN and CDR2 SYDVKM. Trimming removed 8 bases at V and 2 bases at J, with 9 bases between. This CDR3 region has 13 residues. The CDR3 bases are TGTGCCAGCTTCACAGCCAACACCGGGGAGCTGTTTTTT. It specifies CASFTANTGELFF.

The chain couples TRBV7-2 to TRBJ2-3; 8 nucleotides match TRBD2. V lost 2 bases and J lost 5; bases outside the gene matches: 12. Germline assignment: CDR1 SGHTA and CDR2 FQGNSA. This CDR3 region has 17 residues. CDR3 residues: CASSLSLSGVTGDTQYF. Here the CDR3 DNA reads TGTGCCAGCAGCTTATCCCTTAGCGGGGTAACGGGAGATACGCAGTATTTT.

The CDR3 DNA reads as TGTGCCAGCAGCTCATCGGGAGAGCAGTACTTC. Amino acid sequence: CASSSSGEQYF. The chain recombines TRBV11-3 with TRBJ2-7; D is perhaps TRBD2 (5 bases). Germline CDR1 reads SGHNT; CDR2 reads YENEEA. The CDR3 consists of 11 residues. V was cut by 4 bases and J by 7 bases, with 8 bases left in between.

This clone was detected once. The chain links TRBV13 to TRBJ2-5; D remains ambiguous. Trimming took 1 base from V and 1 from J, leaving 7 bases between them. The CDR3 sequence is 14 residues long. Germline loops: CDR1 PRHDT, CDR2 FYEKMQ (reference sequence). The CDR3 coding sequence is TGTGCCAGCAGCTTAGAGCTACTCCAAGAGACCCAGTACTTC. Translated, it gives CASSLELLQETQYF.

This chain uses TRBV28 with TRBJ2-3; 9 positions match TRBD1. V lost 6 bases and J lost 0; bases outside the gene matches: 4. Germline V gene lookup returns CDR1 MDHEN and CDR2 SYDVKM. The CDR3 has 15 amino acids. For the CDR3, the DNA is TGTGCCAGCAGCCACAGGGGGCTGAGCACAGATACGCAGTATTTT. This sequence encodes CASSHRGLSTDTQYF.

The J gene is TRBJ1-1, the V gene TRBV27; 8 nucleotides line up with TRBD1. This CDR3 region has 17 residues. J was trimmed by 1 base and V by 5 bases; bases with no gene match: 12. Germline-derived CDR1 and CDR2 are MNHEY and SMNVEV (reference sequence). The CDR3 nucleotides are TGTGCCAGCAGTCCCGGACAGGGACACCTTGAGAACACTGAAGCTTTCTTT. Protein: CASSPGQGHLENTEAFF.

This clone appeared a few times. The V gene is TRBV6-5, the J gene TRBJ2-7; 13 positions match TRBD2. Looked up from germline, CDR1 is MNHEY and CDR2 is SVGAGI. V trimming: 1 base; J trimming: 2 bases; junction bases outside the gene matches: 2. This CDR3 has 16 residues. CDR3 residues: CASSYWGTSGAYEQYF. CDR3 DNA sequence: TGTGCCAGCAGTTACTGGGGGACTAGCGGGGCCTACGAGCAGTACTTC.

V is TRBV30 and J is TRBJ2-3; 7 bases agree with TRBD2. Germline loops: CDR1 GTSNPN, CDR2 SVGIG (reference sequence). This CDR3 has 14 amino acids. The J segment lost 0 bases and the V segment lost 1 base, leaving 1 base of the junction unmatched. CDR3 loop: CAWSGRGSTDTQYF. The CDR3 DNA reads as TGTGCCTGGAGTGGGCGGGGGAGCACAGATACGCAGTATTTT. The full variable domain, completed using reference TRBV30 and TRBJ2-3, is SQTIHQWPATLVQPVGSPLSLECTVEGTSNPNLYWYRQAAGRGLQLLFYSVGIGQISSEVPQNLSASRPQDRQFILSSKKLLLSDSGFYLCAWSGRGSTDTQYFGPGTRLTVL.

The J gene is TRBJ1-3, the V gene TRBV4-1; 11 bases fit TRBD1. V was clipped by 2 bases and J by 4 bases; unmatched bases: 7. Per the germline V gene, CDR1 is MGHRA and CDR2 is YSYEKL. This CDR3 is 17 amino acids long. In nucleotides, the CDR3 is TGCGCCAGCAGCCAACAAGGACAGGGGGCTTTCGGAAACACCATATATTTT. This codes for CASSQQGQGAFGNTIYF.

A note on this clone: At the DNA level, this CDR3 is encoded by other sequences in the same sample as well. The rearrangement links TRBV9 to TRBJ2-1; TRBD2 matches 7 bases. Germline V gives CDR1 SGDLS, CDR2 YYNGEE. The CDR3 contains 15 residues. With 0 bases clipped from V and 4 bases from J, the junction kept 4 bases outside the gene matches. This chain's CDR3 is CASSVVGGGYNEQFF. The CDR3 DNA reads as TGTGCCAGCAGCGTAGTTGGCGGGGGATACAATGAGCAGTTCTTC.

The CDR3 here is CASSYSRARDAFF. In DNA, the CDR3 is TGTGCCAGCAGTTACTCTAGGGCCAGGGATGCTTTCTTT. The gene calls are TRBV6-5 and TRBJ1-1; D is perhaps TRBD1 (5 bases). Germline V lookup: CDR1 MNHEY, CDR2 SVGAGI. CDR3 length: 13 amino acids. V was cut by 0 bases and J by 11 bases, with 13 bases left in between.

The genes are TRBV6-1 and TRBJ1-4; 9 bases align to TRBD1. CDR3 length equals 16 residues. Germline V gene sequence: CDR1 MNHNS, CDR2 SASEGT. V gave up 4 bases and J gave up 0 bases; unmatched junction bases: 3. As DNA, the CDR3 is TGTGCCAGCAGTGTTCGACAGGGGGCAACTAATGAAAAACTGTTTTTT. Translation gives CASSVRQGATNEKLFF.